This entry describes one TCR beta chain. What it binds is not known. This sample stems from a study of T cell responses to AZD1222 COVID-19 vaccine. Overall study context: Pooled together were second doses at about 4 or about 12 weeks. Overall study findings and caveats: As reported, nearly half of all spike-specific TCRs target variant regions that are unmutated. None of the repertoires were sampled until the peak T cell response had passed. Spike-specific TCR breadth and depth grew following two AZD1222 doses.

CDR1 SGHRS and CDR2 YFSETQ come from the germline V gene. The V end lost 2 bases, the J end lost 7 bases, and 10 bases lay between the germline ends. CDR3 size: 12 residues. The protocol was immunoSEQ multiplex PCR, while the TCRdb copy is restricted to in-frame clones and leaves out a portion. This sample carries about 180,000 clones, about 90% of them seen once, and the ten largest clones take around 7.9%. Here the sequenced sample was peripheral blood, taken on day 0 of AZD1222 vaccination. The source of this sequence is an adult in good health. The chain is built from TRBV5-1 and TRBJ2-7; D gene uncertain. CDR3 bases: TGCGCCAGCAGCTTAAGGGTTGGGGAGCAGTACTTC. Translation gives CASSLRVGEQYF. Supplemented by reference TRBV5-1 and TRBJ2-7, the full variable domain reads KAGVTQTPRYLIKTRGQQVTLSCSPISGHRSVSWYQQTPGQGLQFLFEYFSETQRNKGNFPGRFSGRQFSNSRSEMNVSTLELGDSALYLCASSLRVGEQYFGPGTRLTVT.